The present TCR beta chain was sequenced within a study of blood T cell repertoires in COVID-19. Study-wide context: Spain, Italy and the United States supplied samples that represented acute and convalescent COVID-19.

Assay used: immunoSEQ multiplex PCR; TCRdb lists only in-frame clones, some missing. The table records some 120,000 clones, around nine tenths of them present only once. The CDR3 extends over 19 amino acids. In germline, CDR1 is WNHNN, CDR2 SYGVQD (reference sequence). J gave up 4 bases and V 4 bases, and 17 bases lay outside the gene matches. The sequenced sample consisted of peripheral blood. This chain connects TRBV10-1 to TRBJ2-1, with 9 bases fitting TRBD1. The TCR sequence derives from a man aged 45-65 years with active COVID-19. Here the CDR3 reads CASSASLFLGQGKYNEQFF. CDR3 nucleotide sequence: TGCGCCAGCAGTGCGTCGTTGTTTCTGGGACAGGGAAAATACAATGAGCAGTTCTTC.